The 16 T cell receptor beta chains presented below share a single source sample, sequenced in a study of shared clonotypes between healthy human individuals. Naive CD8 cells, CD45RO-negative and positively selected for CCR7, excluded terminally differentiated effector memory CD45RA+ cells. The assay was immunoSEQ multiplex PCR, and TCRdb's table has in-frame clones only and misses some. The repertoire has some 800,000 clones, more than 85% of them found once; the top ten carry 24%. Sequencing input: naive CD8+ T cells sorted from blood. These receptors were taken from a man aged 30 to 39 in good health.

This chain connects TRBV9 to TRBJ2-7; the D gene is possibly TRBD1 (6 bases). The germline gives CDR1 SGDLS, CDR2 YYNGEE. V shed 0 bases and J shed 3 bases, with 13 bases lying between them. This CDR3 is 15 amino acids long. In DNA form, the CDR3 reads TGTGCCAGCAGCGTAGGGTGGGGGCAGGGCTACGAGCAGTACTTC. It codes for CASSVGWGQGYEQYF. Looking up the rest from reference TRBV9 and TRBJ2-7 gives the full variable domain: DSGVTQTPKHLITATGQRVTLRCSPRSGDLSVYWYQQSLDQGLQFLIQYYNGEERAKGNILERFSAQQFPDLHSELNLSSLELGDSALYFCASSVGWGQGYEQYFGPGTRLTVT.

In its sample, this clone was seen a few times. V gene TRBV7-3 combines with J gene TRBJ2-2, with 14 bases matching TRBD2. There are 16 residues in the CDR3. Germline loops: CDR1 SGHTA, CDR2 FQGTGA. V shed 4 bases, J shed 6 bases, and the junction held 4 bases outside the gene matches. Here the CDR3 DNA reads TGTGCCAGCAGCTCCGGGACTAGCGGGAGTGCCGGGGAGCTGTTTTTT. This codes for CASSSGTSGSAGELFF.

CDR3 sequence (DNA): TGTGCCAGCAGTGAATATACGGCAGGCTACCACTCCTACGAGCAGTACTTC. It translates to CASSEYTAGYHSYEQYF. The chain employs TRBV25-1 and TRBJ2-7; D call uncertain. V lost 0 bases and J lost 0, with 15 bases in between. CDR1 MGHDK and CDR2 SYGVNS come from the germline V gene. The CDR3 length is 17 residues.

The gene calls are TRBV29-1 and TRBJ2-2, with D perhaps TRBD1 (5 bases). The CDR3 contains 17 residues. Per germline, CDR1 SQVTM and CDR2 ANQGSEA. V was trimmed by 1 base and J by 2 bases, leaving 17 bases between them. The CDR3 DNA is TGCAGCGTTGAAGGACCAGACAGCTTCCTAAACACCGGGGAGCTGTTTTTT. As protein: CSVEGPDSFLNTGELFF.

This chain joins TRBV4-2 and TRBJ2-7, with 11 bases lining up with TRBD2. Germline-derived CDR1 and CDR2 are LGHNA and YNFKEQ. The CDR3 length is 16 residues. The J segment lost 3 bases and the V segment lost 3 bases, leaving 7 bases of the junction unmatched. The CDR3, as DNA: TGTGCCAGCAGCCAGGTAGCGGGAGGGGAGGGCTACGAGCAGTACTTC. This codes for CASSQVAGGEGYEQYF.

The V call is TRBV27, the J call TRBJ2-1; D is unresolved. The V gene lost 9 bases and the J gene lost 4 bases, with 13 bases spanning the gap. The CDR3 spans 13 residues. Germline values: CDR1 MNHEY, CDR2 SMNVEV (reference sequence). This CDR3 is CASGFSHYNEQFF. In DNA form, the CDR3 reads TGTGCCAGTGGGTTTTCCCATTACAATGAGCAGTTCTTC.

V is TRBV5-1 and J is TRBJ2-3, with TRBD1 matching 8 bases. CDR3 length equals 16 residues. V was pared by 0 bases and J by 6 bases, with 9 bases of the junction left unmatched. CDR1 and CDR2 from the germline V gene are SGHRS and YFSETQ. The DNA for the CDR3 is TGCGCCAGCAGCTTGGAGAGGCAGGGGGCGGTTGATACGCAGTATTTT. Translation gives CASSLERQGAVDTQYF.

This chain links TRBV7-8 with TRBJ2-1, with 9 bases matching TRBD2. The junction had 13 bases not matched to a gene; V was cut back by 3 bases and J by 7 bases. The V gene's germline CDR1 is SGHVS and CDR2 FQNEAQ. This CDR3 is built from 17 residues. For the CDR3, the DNA is TGTGCCAGCAGCTTTCCAGTTAGCGGGAGCAGTTCGAATGAGCAGTTCTTC. Translation: CASSFPVSGSSSNEQFF.

This chain links TRBV28 with TRBJ2-7, with D perhaps assigned TRBD1 or TRBD2 (6 bases each). Trimming stripped 2 bases from V and 5 bases from J, with 16 bases between. This CDR3 region has 15 residues. CDR1 and CDR2 from the germline V gene are MDHEN and SYDVKM. CDR3 nucleotides: TGTGCCAGCAGTTTAGGGGCGGGACATGGGGACGAGCAGTACTTC. Translated, it gives CASSLGAGHGDEQYF.

This clone is a singleton in its sample. This rearrangement joins TRBV9 to TRBJ2-3, with D perhaps TRBD2 (5 bases). Germline V gene lookup returns CDR1 SGDLS and CDR2 YYNGEE. The CDR3 has 15 residues. V was trimmed by 0 bases and J by 4 bases, leaving 12 bases between them. This CDR3 is CASSVGWRIADTQYF. The CDR3 DNA is TGTGCCAGCAGCGTAGGGTGGAGGATCGCAGATACGCAGTATTTT.

The chain links TRBV7-9 to TRBJ2-3; D unresolved. The CDR3 contains 14 residues. Germline CDR1 reads SEHNR; CDR2 reads FQNEAQ (reference sequence). The V end lost 0 bases, the J end lost 4 bases, and 8 bases lay between the germline ends. CDR3 region: CASSLALQPDTQYF. CDR3 in DNA: TGTGCCAGCAGCTTAGCCCTACAGCCAGATACGCAGTATTTT. The entire variable domain, with the rest obtained from reference TRBV7-9 and TRBJ2-3, is as follows: DTGVSQNPRHKITKRGQNVTFRCDPISEHNRLYWYRQTLGQGPEFLTYFQNEAQLEKSRLLSDRFSAERPKGSFSTLEIQRTEQGDSAMYLCASSLALQPDTQYFGPGTRLTVL.

To note about this clone: The same CDR3 can be traced to other DNA sequences in this sample. V is TRBV7-3 and J is TRBJ2-3; D gene uncertain. CDR1 and CDR2 (germline): SGHTA, FQGTGA. Trimming pared 5 bases from V and 0 bases from J, leaving 6 bases between. This CDR3 is built from 13 residues. CDR3 DNA sequence: TGTGCCAGCAGCCCCGACAGCACAGATACGCAGTATTTT. Protein product: CASSPDSTDTQYF.

V is TRBV4-1 and J is TRBJ2-1; weak D call: TRBD1 (6 bases). The CDR3 extends over 17 amino acids. V gave up 4 bases and J gave up 0 bases, with 16 bases separating them. Germline CDR1 reads MGHRA; CDR2 reads YSYEKL. DNA for the CDR3: TGCGCCAGCAGCCCCGAACAGGGATCTGGCTCCTACAATGAGCAGTTCTTC. This gives the protein CASSPEQGSGSYNEQFF.

The genes are TRBV2 and TRBJ1-5; TRBD1 might be the D (6 bases). This CDR3 comprises 17 residues. The V end lost 1 base, the J end lost 5 bases, and 18 bases lay between the germline ends. Germline V gene sequence: CDR1 SNHLY, CDR2 FYNNEI. This CDR3 is CASSEEFSGGADQPQHF. The CDR3 DNA reads as TGTGCCAGCAGTGAAGAGTTTAGCGGGGGGGCGGATCAGCCCCAGCATTTT.

V usage is TRBV11-3 and J usage is TRBJ2-2, with D hard to call. The ends were cut back, 5 bases at V and 5 bases at J, with 12 bases in the middle. Germline values: CDR1 SGHNT, CDR2 YENEEA. This CDR3 contains 14 residues. CDR3 protein: CASSPPLGTGELFF. The DNA of the CDR3 is TGTGCCAGCAGCCCCCCCCTTGGGACCGGGGAGCTGTTTTTT. The whole variable domain, remainder taken from reference TRBV11-3 and TRBJ2-2, is EAGVVQSPRYKIIEKKQPVAFWCNPISGHNTLYWYLQNLGQGPELLIRYENEEAVDDSQLPKDRFSAERLKGVDSTLKIQPAELGDSAVYLCASSPPLGTGELFFGEGSRLTVL.

The genes are TRBV29-1 and TRBJ1-1, with D tentatively TRBD1 (5 bases). The CDR3 length is 12 residues. V was pared by 8 bases and J by 2 bases, with 12 bases between. CDR1 and CDR2 from the germline V gene are SQVTM and ANQGSEA. The CDR3 coding sequence is TGCAGCTCGGGGGGGATCAACACTGAAGCTTTCTTT. Its translation: CSSGGINTEAFF.